This T cell receptor (beta chain) was retrieved from a study of cytomegalovirus exposure and HLA in healthy donors listed by TCRdb under 2017. Looking at the study overall: In an earlier analysis of several hundred of the donors, approximately 300 Gb of sequence data and about 110 million unique TCR beta sequences from roughly 190 million T cells were reported. Approximately 310 gigabases of sequencing data and approximately 80 million unique TCR sequences were included in an early release covering roughly 600 HLA-typed donors. Among the roughly 400 genotyped donors, approximately 76% belonged to the genetic ancestry cluster associated with self-reported Caucasian donors. The aim of the study was to test whether cataloging public T cell receptors could identify signatures of past pathogen exposure. The study profiled the T cell repertoires of some 610 subjects by immunosequencing and related them to cytomegalovirus serostatus. In addition to the first cohort of about 650 subjects, a separate validation cohort of under 150 different subjects was used. High-throughput TCR immunosequencing, statistical association of individual TCRs with disease status, and machine learning were combined to predict cytomegalovirus infection status. A later analysis re-analyzed previously published TCR beta repertoires from 666 donors and added high-resolution HLA genotyping to study TCR occurrence patterns. Rather than drawing on any new phenotypic data, the later analysis identified candidate immune exposures from TCR beta sequences and the way those sequences occurred across donors. An earlier analysis of around 580 of the donors used high-throughput TCR beta sequencing to judge whether each TCR beta V gene segment behaved as functional or pseudogenic. Donor age, sex, ethnicity and CMV serostatus were compiled together with the repertoire data. In a later genetic analysis, genome-wide SNP genotypes for 398 of the 666 donors were used, and that subset was treated as a discovery cohort. All discovery cohort repertoires had been generated on a single sequencing platform. HLA typing covered class I and class II loci at four-digit resolution. Typing coverage varied by locus: about 629-640 donors for A, B, C, DRB1 and DQB1; more than 500 for DQA1; around 610 for DPA1; approximately 490 for DPB1. Because of strong linkage in the cohort, a handful of DR-DQ haplotypes were treated as single units for association and clustering. On average, approximately 250,000 unique TCR beta nucleotide sequences were sequenced per donor among 300 to 500 genotyped donors of the cohort, with 15% to 20% of those sequences being non-productive.

The paper as a whole reports these results and caveats: When HLA alleles, especially DR and DQ, strongly co-occurred, TCR associations were difficult to assign to individual alleles. At a false discovery rate of 0.05, a later analysis linked around 15,000 TCR beta sequences to specific HLA alleles. It was suggested by the authors that the approach could potentially be generalized to other disease states and immunological phenotypes. In a later analysis, HLA-associated TCR beta chains were found to be more clonally expanded and to have lower generation probabilities than equally common non-associated chains. In a later analysis, several top co-occurrence clusters were reported to appear linked to parvovirus B19, influenza, CMV and Epstein-Barr virus. Roughly uniform sequencing depth across donors was assumed in presence/absence analyses, although this assumption may not hold. In an earlier analysis of fewer than 750 of the donors, most TCR beta V segments were observed in productive rearrangements about 87% or about 30% of the time, broadly matching IMGT annotations. Some IMGT-functional V segments, including TRBV6-2 and TRBV6-3, could not be told apart with the 87-base-pair reads, so those segments were excluded. The classifier was reported to diagnose cytomegalovirus status with high specificity and sensitivity in both the original cohort and the validation cohort. This cohort had only TCR beta chains sequenced, and the lack of alpha or paired-chain data limited which features could be detected. A later analysis found that most CMV-associated TCR beta chains appeared HLA-restricted, with HLA associations seemingly driven largely by CMV exposure. Immune exposure information for the cohort was limited to CMV serostatus. V-gene and J-gene trimming of TCR beta chains was associated with a missense DCLRE1C variant in a later genetic analysis, and the association was replicated in an independent cohort. A total of roughly 160 TCR beta chains were listed by the study as associated with cytomegalovirus. Correlated functional status among segregating V segments might be attributable to linkage disequilibrium, but an unknown experimental factor could not be ruled out. Because counts were too low, 15 to 20 rarely observed V segments, including chromosome 9 orphons, were left out of the earlier analysis of 500 to 750 of the donors. In a later genetic analysis, fewer N-insertions in productive TCRs were reported among donors in an Asian-associated ancestry cluster than the roughly 700-donor mean. In a later analysis, TCR association rates were found to vary across HLA loci, with the most associated TCRs seen for DRB1 alleles and the fewest for HLA-C alleles. A further reported finding was that TCR beta sequences accurately predicted the HLA-A and HLA-B alleles for most subjects in the first cohort. While some public TCRs were present in many individuals, most TCR sequences turned up only very rarely across donors. The sequencing pipeline was judged likely to have produced a cluster of highly shared sequence variants as a technical artifact. Three of the identified cytomegalovirus-associated TCR beta chains were confirmed in vitro to be specific for cytomegalovirus antigens. HLA typing was unavailable for some donors at each locus, so association tests used only the typed subset.

Trimmed from V: 1 base; trimmed from J: 9 bases; junction bases lacking a gene match: 7. The CDR3 measures 15 amino acids from cysteine to phenylalanine. Solely the CDR3 DNA is kept, with 45 bases framed from the first base. CDR1 SGHAT and CDR2 FQNNGV were looked up in the germline V gene. Regarding this clone: Its antigen target is currently unknown. Per-base qualities were not stored, and no clone one base away is much larger.

The cohort comprised 666 healthy bone marrow donors. At the time of sampling, all cohort members were nominally healthy, though unrecorded immune exposures were likely present. The donor was CMV seropositive and was included in the group of 300 or so seropositive cohort members. Every donor gave a peripheral blood sample, and the peripheral blood mononuclear cells from that sample were used for TCR beta sequencing. Genomic DNA extraction from the blood cell samples was performed with the Qiagen DNeasy Blood Extraction Kit. Library creation used the immunoSEQ multiplex PCR assay. A mixture of 60 forward primers for TCR Vbeta segments and 13 reverse primers for TCR Jbeta segments was used in the multiplex PCR. Amplification of the CDR3 region of rearranged TCR beta genes was performed with a multiplex PCR assay on genomic DNA. The Illumina HiSeq System was used to sequence the amplified TCR beta libraries as 87-base-pair reads. The source study handled its data this way. A later analysis tallied around 80 million unique TCR beta chains across the 666 repertoires, and about 10 million of those chains were shared by two or more donors. To remove PCR and sequencing errors, raw reads were error-corrected and collapsed into unique sequences using a nearest-neighbor algorithm that merged closely related sequences. V, D and J gene segments were assigned by aligning CDR3 sequences to IMGT reference sequences. For a sequence to be retained, at least a six-nucleotide match to both a V gene segment and a J gene segment was required. A rearrangement counted as productive if the CDR3 had no stop codons and remained in frame with V and J, and every other rearrangement counted as non-productive. Following IMGT convention, CDR3 was defined as the stretch from the second conserved V-encoded cysteine up to the conserved J-encoded phenylalanine. The earlier analysis of roughly 590 of the donors excluded sequences that lacked an unambiguous match to a single V gene segment. In an earlier analysis of approximately 500 of the donors, a V segment was called functional when productive rearrangements were above 56.7%, and segregating when the standard deviation between donors exceeded 5%. A statistical classification framework was built to diagnose cytomegalovirus status from the catalog of TCR beta chain sequences. A later analysis assigned V and J genes by comparing TCR nucleotide sequences with IMGT/GENE-DB human TR gene sequences. A later analysis assigned CDR3 sequences and most-parsimonious VDJ recombination scenarios with the TCRdist pipeline. In a later analysis, every TCR beta chain was defined by the combination of its CDR3 amino acid sequence and its V-gene family, and reads without a unique V-gene family were dropped. In a later analysis, around 650 highly shared, low-generation-probability nucleotide sequences were removed to address suspected cross-contamination and a sequencing artifact. A later analysis calculated a clonal expansion index for each public chain from normalized within-repertoire ranks of inferred template counts. Generation probabilities in a later analysis came from a VDJ recombination model fitted to out-of-frame rearrangements, and those results were checked against IGoR. In a later analysis, hypergeometric tests were used to score TCR-TCR, TCR-HLA and TCR-CMV co-occurrence, with a repertoire-size bias correction applied to TCR pairs. To estimate false discovery rates, a later analysis permuted the HLA or CMV assignments 20 times. In a later analysis, co-occurring TCRs were grouped using DBSCAN, with TCRdist sequence similarity added in when clustering inside HLA-allele-positive subsets. Repertoires with fewer than 30,000 or more than 120,000 public chains, plus five repertoires with anomalous nucleotide sharing, were excluded from co-occurrence clustering. TCRdb obtained this table from immuneACCESS and retained in-frame rearrangements with V and J assigned. These tables miss some clones; where compared with another copy, unresolved V genes account for less than half of the shortfall, and the remainder is unexplained. D and trimming were read from the DNA, whereas the V and J calls and clone size are those reported in that table. The sample contains 150,000 to 200,000 clones, around three quarters of them found a single time. The leading ten clones occupy approximately 4.7% of the sample.

The V gene is TRBV11-2 and the J gene is TRBJ2-1; 9 middle bases align to TRBD2. Input material: PBMCs. This clonotype originated in a woman in her 30s in good health and CMV-seropositive. The CDR3 sequence is CASSLGLAGRGEQFF. The base sequence is TGTGCCAGCAGCTTAGGGCTAGCGGGAAGGGGTGAGCAGTTCTTC.